These T cell receptor beta chains were read from a single sample in a study of shared clonotypes between healthy human individuals. Produced via immunoSEQ multiplex PCR; TCRdb's table is partial and in-frame only. In the table there are hundreds of thousands of clones, around 95% of which are singletons. Source material: naive CD8+ T cells sorted from blood. These receptors all stem from a woman aged 25 to 45 in good health. Each CDR3 is given with its conserved first and last residue. D genes are given only for firm matches. Only part of the rows carry a size: once, few, many, or a class if the clone is expanded.

cdr3_aa	cdr3_nt	v_call	j_call	d_call	cdr3_length	clone_size
CASSIRPNTGELFF	TGTGCCAGCAGTATTAGACCCAACACCGGGGAGCTGTTTTTT	TRBV28	TRBJ2-2	NA	14	NA
CASSEVPFREGSNEQFF	TGTGCCAGCAGTGAAGTACCCTTTCGGGAGGGTTCTAATGAGCAGTTCTTC	TRBV6-1	TRBJ2-1	TRBD2	17	NA
CASSLAGVDEQFF	TGTGCCAGTAGTCTGGCGGGAGTTGATGAGCAGTTCTTC	TRBV19	TRBJ2-1	TRBD2	13	NA
CASSYSLARGETQYF	TGTGCCAGCAGTTACTCGCTCGCCAGGGGGGAGACCCAGTACTTC	TRBV6-5	TRBJ2-5	TRBD1	15	NA
CASSLGVKGDTQYF	TGTGCCAGCAGTTTGGGGGTAAAGGGAGATACGCAGTATTTT	TRBV28	TRBJ2-3	NA	14	NA
CASSEAREGAYEQYF	TGTGCCAGCAGTGAAGCCAGGGAGGGAGCCTACGAGCAGTACTTC	TRBV2	TRBJ2-7	TRBD2	15	NA
CASSLEREGLYEQYF	TGTGCCAGCAGCTTAGAGCGGGAGGGCCTTTACGAGCAGTACTTC	TRBV5-4	TRBJ2-7	TRBD2	15	NA
CASSRHGSYEQYF	TGCGCCAGCAGCCGCCACGGCTCCTACGAGCAGTACTTC	TRBV4-1	TRBJ2-7	NA	13	NA
CASSQLPGQGTFF	TGCGCCAGCAGCCAATTACCGGGACAGGGTACTTTCTTT	TRBV4-1	TRBJ1-1	TRBD1	13	NA
CASREFRVGAGELFF	TGTGCCAGTAGGGAATTCAGGGTCGGGGCCGGGGAGCTGTTTTTT	TRBV19	TRBJ2-2	NA	15	NA
CASSFVAGEPGELFF	TGTGCCAGCAGCTTCGTAGCGGGAGAACCCGGGGAGCTGTTTTTT	TRBV7-9	TRBJ2-2	TRBD2	15	NA
CASRPGLAAYEQYF	TGTGCCAGCAGACCTGGACTAGCCGCTTACGAGCAGTACTTC	TRBV27	TRBJ2-7	TRBD2	14	NA
CASSLGGEGDEQYF	TGTGCCAGCAGTTTGGGGGGGGAAGGGGACGAGCAGTACTTC	TRBV28	TRBJ2-7	TRBD2	14	NA
CASSSTVSGNTIYF	TGTGCCAGCAGCTCGACAGTCTCTGGAAACACCATATATTTT	TRBV4-2	TRBJ1-3	NA	14	NA
CASSMPTVNTEAFF	TGTGCCAGTAGTATGCCGACAGTGAACACTGAAGCTTTCTTT	TRBV19	TRBJ1-1	NA	14	NA
CASSPVWLRYEQYF	TGTGCCAGCAGCCCCGTTTGGCTCCGCTACGAGCAGTACTTC	TRBV28	TRBJ2-7	NA	14	NA
CASSSGPSYEQYF	TGTGCCAGCAGTTCGGGACCCTCCTACGAGCAGTACTTC	TRBV27	TRBJ2-7	NA	13	NA
CASSQAWATEAFF	TGCGCCAGCAGCCAGGCCTGGGCCACCGAAGCTTTCTTT	TRBV4-1	TRBJ1-1	NA	13	NA
CASSFRQGAGGELFF	TGCGCCAGCAGCTTTAGACAGGGGGCCGGCGGGGAGCTGTTTTTT	TRBV5-1	TRBJ2-2	TRBD1	15	NA
CASSRSGTAYEQYF	TGTGCCAGCAGTCGTTCCGGGACAGCCTACGAGCAGTACTTC	TRBV27	TRBJ2-7	TRBD1	14	NA
CASSELALYEQYF	TGTGCCAGCAGTGAACTAGCACTCTACGAGCAGTACTTC	TRBV2	TRBJ2-7	NA	13	NA
CATSKEADYNEQFF	TGTGCCACCAGCAAGGAGGCGGACTACAATGAGCAGTTCTTC	TRBV15	TRBJ2-1	NA	14	NA
CASSQLRASGNGELFF	TGTGCCAGCAGCCAGTTGAGGGCTAGCGGGAACGGGGAGCTGTTTTTT	TRBV4-2	TRBJ2-2	TRBD2	16	NA
CASSQGQTRTDTQYF	TGTGCCAGCAGCCAAGGACAGACGCGCACAGATACGCAGTATTTT	TRBV4-2	TRBJ2-3	NA	15	NA
CASSFQPGEMNTEAFF	TGTGCCAGCAGTTTTCAACCAGGCGAGATGAACACTGAAGCTTTCTTT	TRBV28	TRBJ1-1	NA	16	NA
CASSAGGNQPQHF	TGTGCCAGCAGCGCGGGGGGCAATCAGCCCCAGCATTTT	TRBV9	TRBJ1-5	NA	13	NA
CASSLGGYYEQYF	TGTGCCAGCAGCTTAGGCGGTTACTACGAGCAGTACTTC	TRBV7-9	TRBJ2-7	NA	13	once
CASSLTGGSEQYF	TGTGCCAGCAGCTTAACAGGGGGCTCCGAGCAGTACTTC	TRBV5-6	TRBJ2-7	TRBD1	13	NA